Presented here are 16 T cell receptor beta chains from one specimen sequenced in a study of blood T cell repertoires in COVID-19. TCRdb's table, derived via immunoSEQ multiplex PCR, lists solely in-frame clones and lacks some. The sample shows 250,000 to 300,000 clones, 88% of them seen only once. Sequencing was performed on PBMCs or T cells enriched from blood (not recorded which). These receptors were obtained from a woman between 25 and 40 years old who had recovered from COVID-19.

Only a few counts were recorded for this clone. V is TRBV10-3 and J is TRBJ1-5; D ambiguous. Trimming stripped 6 bases from V and 1 base from J, with 7 bases between. Germline CDR1 is ENHRY and CDR2 is SYGVKD. The CDR3 has 13 amino acids. CDR3 region: CAISSQSNQPQHF. The CDR3 nucleotides read TGTGCCATCAGCTCACAGAGCAATCAGCCCCAGCATTTT.

The J gene is TRBJ1-1, the V gene TRBV28, with 11 positions matching TRBD1. The CDR3 runs to 14 residues. Looked up from germline, CDR1 is MDHEN and CDR2 is SYDVKM. J gave up 4 bases and V 5 bases, and 3 bases lay outside the gene matches. The CDR3 is CASSGQGARTEAFF. CDR3 nucleotides: TGTGCCAGCAGTGGACAGGGGGCTCGCACTGAAGCTTTCTTT.

As concerns this clone: Other DNA variants within this sample encode the same CDR3. The CDR3 sequence is CASSPGLAASTDTQYF. The CDR3 region has the DNA TGTGCCAGCAGCCCCGGACTAGCGGCTAGCACAGATACGCAGTATTTT. The V call is TRBV3-1 (or the pseudogene TRBV3-2), the J call TRBJ2-3; 10 positions agree with TRBD2. Unmatched junction bases numbered 4, after V lost 4 bases and J lost 0 bases. This CDR3 is 16 amino acids long. Per germline, CDR1 LGHDT and CDR2 YNNKEL (reference sequence).

This sequence joins TRBV28 and TRBJ2-7; TRBD1 aligns across 8 bases. V trimming: 3 bases; J trimming: 3 bases; junction bases outside the gene matches: 7. Germline CDR1 is MDHEN and CDR2 is SYDVKM. The length of the CDR3 is 15 residues. CDR3 sequence reads: CASSFPDRVIYEQYF. The CDR3 DNA sequence: TGTGCCAGCAGTTTCCCGGACAGGGTTATCTACGAGCAGTACTTC. Full variable domain (outside the CDR3, taken from reference TRBV28 and TRBJ2-7): DVKVTQSSRYLVKRTGEKVFLECVQDMDHENMFWYRQDPGLGLRLIYFSYDVKMKEKGDIPEGYSVSREKKERFSLILESASTNQTSMYLCASSFPDRVIYEQYFGPGTRLTVT.

The chain joins TRBV4-3 to TRBJ1-6; D not resolved. Trimming cost V 1 base and J 0 bases, with 13 bases left between them. Germline CDR1 LGHNA, CDR2 YSLEER. The CDR3 has 18 amino acids. CDR3 in DNA: TGCGCCAGCAGCCAAGCTTCGTCCCTCCCCTCCTATAATTCACCCCTCCACTTT. Its protein product is CASSQASSLPSYNSPLHF.

The gene calls are TRBV7-9 and TRBJ1-1; D is uncertain. The V gene's germline CDR1 is SEHNR and CDR2 FQNEAQ (reference sequence). The CDR3 runs 13 residues. V lost 1 base, J lost 3 bases, and 6 bases lay in between. The CDR3 protein is CASSLVVDTEAFF. CDR3 sequence (DNA): TGTGCCAGCAGCTTAGTCGTCGACACTGAAGCTTTCTTT.

This rearrangement joins TRBV28 to TRBJ2-5; D may be TRBD1 (5 bases). V lost 0 bases, J lost 3 bases, and 17 bases lay in between. This CDR3 contains 17 residues. CDR1 and CDR2 (germline): MDHEN, SYDVKM. The CDR3 DNA is TGTGCCAGCAGTTTATGGAAAAGGAGACAGTATGAAGAGACCCAGTACTTC. The encoded protein is CASSLWKRRQYEETQYF. The full variable domain, its missing parts supplied by reference TRBV28 and TRBJ2-5, is DVKVTQSSRYLVKRTGEKVFLECVQDMDHENMFWYRQDPGLGLRLIYFSYDVKMKEKGDIPEGYSVSREKKERFSLILESASTNQTSMYLCASSLWKRRQYEETQYFGPGTRLLVL.

This CDR3 reads CASSLRGSDYGYTF. The CDR3 DNA sequence: TGCGCCAGCAGCTTGAGGGGTTCGGACTATGGCTACACCTTC. The V call is TRBV5-1, the J call TRBJ1-2; a possible D gene is TRBD1 (5 bases). Between the trimmed V and J ends, which lost 1 base and 3 bases, there was a span of 10 bases. Germline assignment: CDR1 SGHRS and CDR2 YFSETQ. The CDR3 sequence is 14 residues long.

This clone was found once. The V gene is TRBV19, the J gene TRBJ1-2; a possible D gene is TRBD1 (6 bases). From germline, CDR1 is LNHDA and CDR2 SQIVND (reference sequence). The length of the CDR3 is 16 residues. V lost 4 bases and J lost 7, with 22 bases in between. The CDR3 sequence: CASSTQSYDRKPGYTF. CDR3 bases: TGTGCCAGTAGTACCCAAAGCTACGACAGGAAACCTGGCTACACCTTC.

Only one count was recorded for this clone. The genes are TRBV19 and TRBJ2-1; no reliable D call. Trimming pared 5 bases from V and 4 bases from J, leaving 9 bases between. CDR1 LNHDA and CDR2 SQIVND come from the germline V gene (reference sequence). The CDR3 runs 13 residues. CDR3 in amino acids: CASSFTMYNEQFF. The CDR3 region has the DNA TGTGCCAGTAGTTTCACAATGTACAATGAGCAGTTCTTC.

The genes are TRBV27 and TRBJ1-1, with TRBD1 identical over 7 bases. In germline, CDR1 is MNHEY, CDR2 SMNVEV (reference sequence). The CDR3 is 17 amino acids. The J segment lost 5 bases and the V segment lost 3 bases, leaving 15 bases of the junction unmatched. The CDR3 here is CASSLVLGGRGWTEAFF. CDR3 coding DNA: TGTGCCAGCAGTTTGGTTTTAGGTGGCAGGGGGTGGACTGAAGCTTTCTTT.

The rearrangement links TRBV19 to TRBJ1-1; 11 nucleotides align to TRBD1. The CDR3 has 15 residues. CDR1 is LNHDA and CDR2 is SQIVND in the germline V gene (reference sequence). V lost 1 base, J lost 5 bases, and 3 bases stayed unmatched. CDR3 DNA sequence: TGTGCCAGTAGTATAGGGACAGGGGGCTGGACTGAAGCTTTCTTT. Residues: CASSIGTGGWTEAFF.

This clone was seen a few times. The DNA of the CDR3 is TGTGCCTGGAGTCGGGGTTCTGGAAACACCATATATTTT. Its translation is CAWSRGSGNTIYF. The chain employs TRBV30 and TRBJ1-3; D ambiguous. Germline V lookup: CDR1 GTSNPN, CDR2 SVGIG (reference sequence). V lost 2 bases to trimming and J lost 1 base, with 6 bases between them. The CDR3 has 13 residues.

Only one count was recorded for this clone. V gene TRBV15 combines with J gene TRBJ2-5; D not resolved. Germline V lookup: CDR1 LNHNV, CDR2 YYDKDF (reference sequence). The CDR3 totals 13 residues. Trimming took 2 bases from V and 3 from J, leaving 7 bases between them. The CDR3 bases are TGTGCCACCAGCAGACCTACCAAAGAGACCCAGTACTTC. This encodes CATSRPTKETQYF.

This clone was found once. J is TRBJ1-1 and V is TRBV11-2; D unresolved. The CDR3 consists of 13 residues. Trimming pared 2 bases from V and 5 bases from J, leaving 9 bases between. Germline V gene lookup returns CDR1 SGHAT and CDR2 FQNNGV. CDR3 loop: CASSLSSGTEAFF. The CDR3 DNA reads as TGTGCCAGCAGCTTATCATCGGGGACTGAAGCTTTCTTT.

The chain couples TRBV6-5 to TRBJ2-1; 7 bases map to TRBD1. The CDR3 consists of 14 residues. Trimming removed 8 bases from V and 8 bases from J; junction bases left unmatched: 12. From germline, CDR1 is MNHEY and CDR2 SVGAGI. The CDR3 nucleotides are TGTGCCAGCGGAAGACAGGGTCGACTTTATGAGCAGTTCTTC. As protein: CASGRQGRLYEQFF.